This record covers a single T cell receptor (beta chain). These data belong to a study of blood T cell repertoires in COVID-19. As for the study in general: The samples span acute and convalescent COVID-19 from the United States, Italy and Spain. T cells, B-cell-depleted T cells, or PBMCs provided the cDNA or gDNA that served as material.

Germline V CDR1 and CDR2: SGHTA, FQGNSA. This CDR3 has 16 amino acids. The ends were cut back, 2 bases at V and 4 bases at J, with 17 bases in the middle. Per the authors' pipeline: Amplification with reference gene primers provided the estimates of nucleated cell counts. The method was immunoSEQ multiplex PCR; TCRdb's version includes in-frame clones alone and lacks a portion of them. V, J and clone size reflect that table, while D and trimming were determined from the DNA. The table includes 150,000 to 200,000 clones, about 74% detected once. V gene TRBV7-2 combines with J gene TRBJ1-2, with D possibly being TRBD1 (5 bases). Specimen: peripheral blood. The sequence came from a woman of 80 years or more with acute or convalescent COVID-19. The CDR3 bases are TGTGCCAGCAGCTTAAGGTCGCGGGGGAGTAGCTATGGCTACACCTTC. Translation gives CASSLRSRGSSYGYTF.